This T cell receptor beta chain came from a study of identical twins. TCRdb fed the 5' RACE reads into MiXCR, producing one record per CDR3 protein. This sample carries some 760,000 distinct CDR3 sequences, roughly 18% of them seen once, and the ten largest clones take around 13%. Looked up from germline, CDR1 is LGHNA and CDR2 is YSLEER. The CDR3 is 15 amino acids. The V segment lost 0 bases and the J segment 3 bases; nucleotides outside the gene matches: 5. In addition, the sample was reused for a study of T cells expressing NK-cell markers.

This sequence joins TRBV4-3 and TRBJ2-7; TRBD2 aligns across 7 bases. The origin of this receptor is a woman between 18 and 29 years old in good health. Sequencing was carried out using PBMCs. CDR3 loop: CASSQELASGYEQYF. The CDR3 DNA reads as TGCGCCAGCAGCCAAGAATTGGCTAGCGGCTACGAGCAGTACTTC.